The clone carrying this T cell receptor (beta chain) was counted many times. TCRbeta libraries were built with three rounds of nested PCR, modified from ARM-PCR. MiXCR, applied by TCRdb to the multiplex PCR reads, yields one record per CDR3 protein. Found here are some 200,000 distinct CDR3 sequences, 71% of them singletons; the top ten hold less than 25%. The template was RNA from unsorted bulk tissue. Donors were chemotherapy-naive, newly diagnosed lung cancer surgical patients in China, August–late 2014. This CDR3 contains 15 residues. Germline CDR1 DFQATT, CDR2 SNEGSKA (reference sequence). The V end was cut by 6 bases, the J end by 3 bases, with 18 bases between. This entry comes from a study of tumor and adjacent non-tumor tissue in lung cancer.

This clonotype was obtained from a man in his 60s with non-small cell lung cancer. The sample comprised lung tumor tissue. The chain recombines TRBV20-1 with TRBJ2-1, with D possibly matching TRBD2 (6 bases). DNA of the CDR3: TGCAGTGCGTCTAAGGGAGGCAGGGTCTACAATGAGCAGTTCTTC. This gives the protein CSASKGGRVYNEQFF.